These 19 T cell receptor beta chains were all obtained from the same sample, sequenced in a study of cytomegalovirus exposure and HLA in healthy donors. The PCR made use of 60 Vbeta and 13 Jbeta primers. The data were produced by immunoSEQ multiplex PCR, yet TCRdb's version contains in-frame clones alone and is incomplete. The table records about 82,000 clones, 74% of them present only once. The sequencing sample was made of PBMCs. These TCRs come from a middle-aged man in good health and CMV-seropositive.

The rearrangement links TRBV2 to TRBJ1-5, with TRBD1 as a possible D gene (6 bases). The length of the CDR3 is 16 residues. V lost 6 bases, J lost 2 bases, and 17 bases lay in between. Germline V gene lookup returns CDR1 SNHLY and CDR2 FYNNEI. The CDR3 coding sequence is TGTGCCAGCAGCTACATCTCGGCAGGGGGCAATCAGCCCCAGCATTTT. Its translation: CASSYISAGGNQPQHF.

The V gene is TRBV19, the J gene TRBJ2-1; TRBD2 agrees at 9 bases. CDR1 is LNHDA and CDR2 is SQIVND in the germline V gene (reference sequence). This CDR3 region has 17 residues. After removal of 10 bases from V and 1 base from J, the junction contained 14 bases not matched to a gene. The CDR3 DNA sequence: TGTGCCACCCAGCGCGGATTAGCGGGGGTGTCCTACAATGAGCAGTTCTTC. Its translation is CATQRGLAGVSYNEQFF.

With respect to this clone: A read error is likely here: a far larger clone is one base away. The V and J genes are TRBV30 and TRBJ2-1, with 8 bases fitting TRBD2. Germline V gene data show CDR1 as GTSNPN and CDR2 as SVGIG (reference sequence). The CDR3 has 16 amino acids. CDR3: CAWSVQTSGPPDEHFF. The CDR3 DNA follows: TGTGCCTGGAGTGTCCAAACTAGCGGCCCTCCAGATGAGCATTTCTTC.

Here the CDR3 reads CASSRGQALNEKLFF. CDR3 DNA: TGTGCCAGCAGCCGAGGACAGGCGCTCAATGAAAAACTGTTTTTT. V is TRBV5-4 and J is TRBJ1-4, with 7 bases matching TRBD1. The V gene's germline CDR1 is SGHNT and CDR2 YYREEE (reference sequence). This CDR3 region has 15 residues. Germline trimming cut 4 bases from V and 5 bases from J; bases unmatched to any gene: 8.

The chain employs TRBV30 and TRBJ2-3; tentative D call: TRBD2 (6 bases). The ends were cut back, 5 bases at V and 1 base at J, with 19 bases in the middle. Germline V gene sequence: CDR1 GTSNPN, CDR2 SVGIG (reference sequence). The CDR3 runs 16 residues. This chain's CDR3 is CAWDEGGMPGTDTQYF. The CDR3, as DNA: TGTGCCTGGGACGAGGGCGGGATGCCAGGCACAGATACGCAGTATTTT.

The rearrangement links TRBV19 to TRBJ1-1, with a possible D match to TRBD1 (6 bases). This CDR3 has 12 amino acids. CDR1 and CDR2 (germline): LNHDA, SQIVND (reference sequence). V was shortened by 5 bases and J by 7 bases, with 11 bases between the two germline ends. Written as DNA, the CDR3 is TGTGCCAGTAGTCTTCGACAGGATGAAGCTTTCTTT. As protein: CASSLRQDEAFF. Full variable domain (missing parts from reference TRBV19 and TRBJ1-1): DGGITQSPKYLFRKEGQNVTLSCEQNLNHDAMYWYRQDPGQGLRLIYYSQIVNDFQKGDIAEGYSVSREKKESFPLTVTSAQKNPTAFYLCASSLRQDEAFFGQGTRLTVV.

The chain uses TRBV11-3 and TRBJ2-1, with TRBD1 matching 9 bases. Germline CDR1 SGHNT, CDR2 YENEEA. V was pared by 5 bases and J by 5 bases, with 4 bases of the junction left unmatched. The CDR3 runs 14 residues. In DNA form, the CDR3 reads TGTGCCAGCAGCCACCGGGACAGGGACAATGAGCAGTTCTTC. Amino acids: CASSHRDRDNEQFF.

The V gene is TRBV5-1, the J gene TRBJ1-4; no reliable D call. V lost 0 bases and J 5 bases, leaving 20 bases between the germline ends. CDR3 length: 18 amino acids. Germline loops: CDR1 SGHRS, CDR2 YFSETQ. Here the CDR3 DNA reads TGCGCCAGCAGCTTGGTACCCCCTGGGCAGGCCAACAATGAAAAACTGTTTTTT. Protein sequence: CASSLVPPGQANNEKLFF.

This chain uses TRBV5-1 with TRBJ1-2, with unresolved D. V lost 0 bases to trimming and J lost 8 bases, with 20 bases between them. The CDR3 loop spans 16 amino acids. Germline V gene data show CDR1 as SGHRS and CDR2 as YFSETQ. The CDR3 protein is CASSLDSGSWRLGYTF. CDR3 sequence (DNA): TGCGCCAGCAGCTTGGATTCAGGTTCGTGGCGTCTAGGCTACACCTTC.

This sequence joins TRBV29-1 and TRBJ1-2; no reliable D call. The CDR3 is 11 amino acids. V lost 2 bases and J lost 8, with 9 bases in between. Germline V gene lookup returns CDR1 SQVTM and CDR2 ANQGSEA. CDR3 DNA: TGCAGCGTTGAAAGTGCGAACGGCTACACCTTC. Its protein product is CSVESANGYTF.

V and J are TRBV9 and TRBJ2-5; possibly TRBD2 for D (6 bases). There are 18 residues in the CDR3. V was shortened by 3 bases and J by 4 bases, with 25 bases between the two germline ends. Per germline, CDR1 SGDLS and CDR2 YYNGEE. DNA for the CDR3: TGTGCCAGCAGCGCTCTACCAAAAGACCGGCGGGGCTCAGAGACCCAGTACTTC. It is translated as CASSALPKDRRGSETQYF.

The chain couples TRBV5-6 to TRBJ2-1, with 8 bases fitting TRBD2. Trimming at V came to 3 bases and at J to 6 bases, leaving 5 bases not matched to a gene. The CDR3 has 14 amino acids. Germline CDR1 and CDR2: SGHDT and YYEEEE. CDR3 bases: TGTGCCAGCAGCTCCGGGACTAGGATCAATGAGCAGTTCTTC. Amino acids: CASSSGTRINEQFF.

The chain uses TRBV19 and TRBJ1-5; no firm D call. Germline-derived CDR1 and CDR2 are LNHDA and SQIVND (reference sequence). The CDR3 has 15 residues. The V end was cut by 0 bases, the J end by 7 bases, with 13 bases between. In DNA, the CDR3 is TGTGCCAGTAGTATAGAGGGCAGTCAGCGGCAGCCCCAGCATTTT. It is translated as CASSIEGSQRQPQHF. The full variable domain, completed using reference TRBV19 and TRBJ1-5, is DGGITQSPKYLFRKEGQNVTLSCEQNLNHDAMYWYRQDPGQGLRLIYYSQIVNDFQKGDIAEGYSVSREKKESFPLTVTSAQKNPTAFYLCASSIEGSQRQPQHFGDGTRLSIL.

The chain combines TRBV9 with TRBJ1-5; no clear D. This CDR3 has 14 residues. CDR1 is SGDLS and CDR2 is YYNGEE in the germline V gene. Trimming stripped 1 base from V and 3 bases from J, with 8 bases between. In DNA form, the CDR3 reads TGTGCCAGCAGCGTATGGGCAGACAATCAGCCCCAGCATTTT. This sequence encodes CASSVWADNQPQHF.

A single count supports this clone. V and J are TRBV10-3 and TRBJ2-1, with 16 bases lining up with TRBD2. Germline CDR1 and CDR2: ENHRY and SYGVKD. The V and J ends lost 8 bases and 0 bases, in that order; junction bases with no gene match: 4. This CDR3 is 17 amino acids long. Here the CDR3 reads CAIAGLAGGSSYNEQFF. CDR3 coding DNA: TGTGCCATCGCGGGACTAGCGGGGGGGAGCTCCTACAATGAGCAGTTCTTC.

The chain is built from TRBV29-1 and TRBJ2-1, with 14 positions matching TRBD2. With V trimmed by 3 bases and J by 0 bases, 1 base remained unmatched. The length of the CDR3 is 16 residues. Germline CDR1 and CDR2: SQVTM and ANQGSEA. The CDR3 coding sequence is TGCAGCGTTGAGGGGACTAGCGGGAGCTCCTACAATGAGCAGTTCTTC. Its protein product is CSVEGTSGSSYNEQFF.

This clone showed up just a few times. This chain links TRBV6-1 with TRBJ2-3, with TRBD2 as a possible D gene (5 bases). V shed 8 bases and J shed 4 bases, with 16 bases lying between them. The CDR3 spans 14 residues. CDR1 and CDR2 (germline): MNHNS, SASEGT. For the CDR3, the DNA is TGTGCCAGCCGTCCCGAGATCGGGGCAGATACGCAGTATTTT. Residues: CASRPEIGADTQYF.

The chain joins TRBV2 to TRBJ2-1; 8 bases line up with TRBD1. Germline CDR1 SNHLY, CDR2 FYNNEI. V was pared by 0 bases and J by 7 bases, with 11 bases of the junction left unmatched. The CDR3 is made up of 17 amino acids. CDR3 sequence (DNA): TGTGCCAGCAGTGAAGCCAGGGGGCTAGGTGTGACGAATGAGCAGTTCTTC. Its protein product is CASSEARGLGVTNEQFF.

This clone was found a few times. The chain joins TRBV5-4 to TRBJ1-1; unclear D gene. The CDR3 has 15 amino acids. CDR1 and CDR2 (germline): SGHNT, YYREEE (reference sequence). V shed 4 bases and J shed 5 bases, with 18 bases lying between them. This CDR3 is CASSDPGLRGTEAFF. DNA of the CDR3: TGTGCCAGCAGCGATCCGGGCCTTCGAGGGACTGAAGCTTTCTTT.